This T cell receptor beta chain originates from a study of blood T cells in healthy people across ages. The study, taken as a whole, reports: Measured against age, TCR beta diversity per million T cells decreased in a roughly linear manner.

Alongside a J-beta primer mix, a sample-barcoded 5' primer served in a second PCR lasting about 7 to 12 cycles. A single record per CDR3 protein comes from TCRdb applying MiXCR to the 5' RACE reads. The sample shows 650,000 to 900,000 distinct CDR3 sequences, less than 80% of them seen only once. Every sample had a minimum of 6.5 million PBMCs isolated. The V segment lost 0 bases and the J segment 0 bases; nucleotides outside the gene matches: 7. The CDR3 contains 17 residues. CDR1 is SGHDN and CDR2 is FVKESK in the germline V gene. To note about this clonotype: The antigen is not known.

V gene TRBV14 combines with J gene TRBJ1-1; TRBD1 aligns across 7 bases. The TCR was taken from a man aged 25-40 years in good health. Sequenced sample: blood. CDR3 nucleotides: TGTGCCAGCAGCCAAGATTACGGGACAGCTCTGAACACTGAAGCTTTCTTT. Translation: CASSQDYGTALNTEAFF.